This T cell receptor beta chain is from a study of T cell changes during pregnancy in multiple sclerosis. Per the germline V gene, CDR1 is SGHDT and CDR2 is YYEEEE. The CDR3 extends over 12 amino acids. Trimming took off 6 bases at V and 1 base at J, with 7 bases between the two ends. Repertoires were generated with immunoSEQ multiplex PCR, while TCRdb's copy carries only in-frame clones and drops some. The table has just over 90,000 clones, 91% seen once; the top ten hold around 1.7%. The gene calls are TRBV5-6 and TRBJ2-5; a weak D match, TRBD2 (6 bases). Sequenced material: peripheral blood, taken after pregnancy. The clonotype originates from a female donor in good health, enrolled as a control in a pregnancy study. The CDR3 loop is CASMGGQETQYF. CDR3 DNA: TGTGCCAGCATGGGGGGCCAAGAGACCCAGTACTTC.